Following are 13 T cell receptor beta chains from one sample sequenced in a study of T-cell memory formation after mild COVID-19. Via MiXCR, TCRdb re-called the 5' RACE reads, giving one row per CDR3 protein. This sample has fewer than 450,000 distinct CDR3 sequences, with approximately 24% found just once. The material sequenced was PBMCs or a T cell subset sorted from them (not recorded which). These receptors came from an adult woman who had mild COVID-19 (a few samples of this study predate the infection). Cell type and time point are not known.

The chain combines TRBV3-1 with TRBJ2-5; 8 bases map to TRBD1. Germline values: CDR1 LGHDT, CDR2 YNNKEL (reference sequence). Trimming took 8 bases from V and 1 from J; bases not matched to a gene: 3. CDR3 length: 13 residues. CDR3 loop: CASEDRVQETQYF. CDR3 in DNA: TGTGCCAGCGAGGACAGGGTCCAAGAGACCCAGTACTTC.

The gene calls are TRBV27 and TRBJ1-5, with 12 bases identical to TRBD1. The CDR3 extends over 16 amino acids. The V gene's germline CDR1 is MNHEY and CDR2 SMNVEV (reference sequence). The ends lost 2 bases at V and 7 bases at J; junction bases unmatched: 6. CDR3 amino acids: CASSLGGQGARQPQHF. Here the CDR3 DNA reads TGTGCCAGCAGTTTAGGGGGACAGGGGGCACGGCAGCCCCAGCATTTT.

This clonotype appeared a few times. One junction end disagrees with the germline gene, perhaps due to a read error. V and J are TRBV24-1 and TRBJ2-2, with D maybe TRBD2 (6 bases). The length of the CDR3 is 18 residues. Germline V gene lookup returns CDR1 KGHDR and CDR2 SFDVKD. DNA of the CDR3: TGTGCCACCTCTTCACCCTTCTCCGGGACTCCGAATACCGGGGAGCTGTTTTTT. Protein sequence: CATSSPFSGTPNTGELFF.

The rearrangement joins TRBV7-3 to TRBJ2-3; D remains unclear. The V gene lost 4 bases and the J gene lost 2 bases, with 10 bases spanning the gap. Germline CDR1 reads SGHTA; CDR2 reads FQGTGA. This CDR3 spans 14 amino acids. The CDR3 sequence is CASSSQSATDTQYF. CDR3 nucleotide sequence: TGTGCCAGCAGCTCTCAGTCCGCCACAGATACGCAGTATTTT.

V usage is TRBV24-1 and J usage is TRBJ2-1; D is perhaps TRBD2 (5 bases). Trimming stripped 7 bases from V and 5 bases from J, with 14 bases between. The CDR3 loop spans 14 amino acids. CDR1 KGHDR and CDR2 SFDVKD come from the germline V gene. The CDR3 reads CATRGEGTHNEQFF. In nucleotides, the CDR3 is TGTGCCACCAGGGGAGAAGGCACCCACAATGAGCAGTTCTTC.

The chain uses TRBV11-3 and TRBJ2-7, with D uncertain. This CDR3 has 13 residues. Germline CDR1 is SGHNT and CDR2 is YENEEA. Trimming cost V 0 bases and J 6 bases, with 9 bases left between them. CDR3 residues: CASSLEALGEQYF. CDR3 DNA: TGTGCCAGCAGCTTAGAGGCGTTGGGCGAGCAGTACTTC.

In this sample, this clonotype turned up a few times. V gene TRBV5-1 combines with J gene TRBJ2-1, with D tentatively TRBD2 (7 bases). Trimming shortened V by 2 bases and J by 2 bases, and 11 bases separated the two germline ends. CDR1 is SGHRS, CDR2 YFSETQ, per germline. The CDR3 is 15 amino acids. The CDR3 is CASSLGGATYNEQFF. CDR3 in DNA: TGCGCCAGCAGCTTAGGGGGGGCCACCTACAATGAGCAGTTCTTC.

This sequence joins TRBV7-2 and TRBJ2-7, with a tentative D call TRBD2 (6 bases). Germline assignment: CDR1 SGHTA and CDR2 FQGNSA. Trimming removed 0 bases from V and 2 bases from J, with 11 bases in between. The CDR3 covers 15 residues. The CDR3 spells CASSLAGLQAYEQYF. Written as DNA, the CDR3 is TGTGCCAGCAGCTTAGCGGGACTCCAGGCCTACGAGCAGTACTTC.

As for this clonotype: An end of the junction does not agree with germline; a read error may underlie this. CDR3 nucleotide sequence: TGCGACAGCAGCTTGGTTGGGCCCCAAATCTCCTACGAGCAGTACTTC. Its translation is CDSSLVGPQISYEQYF. This chain joins TRBV5-1 and TRBJ2-7; no definite D call. The germline CDR1 and CDR2 sequences are SGHRS and YFSETQ. The CDR3 has 16 residues.

This clonotype showed up just a few times. The rearrangement links TRBV5-8 to TRBJ1-1, with D possibly matching TRBD1 (5 bases). Looked up from germline, CDR1 is SGHTS and CDR2 is YDEGEE. The CDR3 spans 15 residues. V lost 2 bases and J 6 bases, leaving 17 bases between the germline ends. Here the CDR3 DNA reads TGTGCCAGCAGCTTAGGGGCGCATCAGATGTCTGAAGCTTTCTTT. Translating gives CASSLGAHQMSEAFF.

CDR3 region: CASSVGTGGASYEQYF. The CDR3 DNA is TGTGCCAGCAGCGTAGGGACCGGGGGGGCCTCCTACGAGCAGTACTTC. V gene TRBV9 combines with J gene TRBJ2-7; the match to TRBD2 covers 8 bases. The CDR3 loop spans 16 amino acids. CDR1 and CDR2 (germline): SGDLS, YYNGEE. Trimming cost V 0 bases and J 0 bases; bases outside gene matches: 5.

The chain combines TRBV12-5 with TRBJ1-6, with 8 bases matching TRBD1. The ends lost 5 bases at V and 5 bases at J; junction bases unmatched: 8. CDR1 is LGHNT, CDR2 FRNRAP, per germline. The CDR3 runs 16 residues. The CDR3 DNA reads TGTGCTAGTGGTAGACCATCGACAGGGGATAATTCACCCCTCCACTTT. Translated: CASGRPSTGDNSPLHF.

The V gene is TRBV7-2, the J gene TRBJ2-1, with D perhaps being TRBD1 or TRBD2 (5 bases each). Trimming stripped 1 base from V and 6 bases from J, with 10 bases between. Germline assignment: CDR1 SGHTA and CDR2 FQGNSA. The CDR3 is made up of 14 amino acids. Written as DNA, the CDR3 is TGTGCCAGCAGCTTAGTTGGGACGTCCAATGAGCAGTTCTTC. As protein: CASSLVGTSNEQFF.